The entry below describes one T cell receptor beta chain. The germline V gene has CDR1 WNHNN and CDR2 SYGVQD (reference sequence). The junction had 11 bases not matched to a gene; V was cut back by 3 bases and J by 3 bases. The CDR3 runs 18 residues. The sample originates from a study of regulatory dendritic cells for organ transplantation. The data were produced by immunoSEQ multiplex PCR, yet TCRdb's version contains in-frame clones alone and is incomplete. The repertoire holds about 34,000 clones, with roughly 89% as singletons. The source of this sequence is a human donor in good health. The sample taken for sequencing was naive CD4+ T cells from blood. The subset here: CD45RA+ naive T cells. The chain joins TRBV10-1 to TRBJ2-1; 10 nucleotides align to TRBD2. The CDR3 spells CASSDVDMLAGVYNEQFF. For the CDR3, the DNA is TGCGCCAGCAGTGATGTTGATATGCTAGCGGGAGTCTACAATGAGCAGTTCTTC.